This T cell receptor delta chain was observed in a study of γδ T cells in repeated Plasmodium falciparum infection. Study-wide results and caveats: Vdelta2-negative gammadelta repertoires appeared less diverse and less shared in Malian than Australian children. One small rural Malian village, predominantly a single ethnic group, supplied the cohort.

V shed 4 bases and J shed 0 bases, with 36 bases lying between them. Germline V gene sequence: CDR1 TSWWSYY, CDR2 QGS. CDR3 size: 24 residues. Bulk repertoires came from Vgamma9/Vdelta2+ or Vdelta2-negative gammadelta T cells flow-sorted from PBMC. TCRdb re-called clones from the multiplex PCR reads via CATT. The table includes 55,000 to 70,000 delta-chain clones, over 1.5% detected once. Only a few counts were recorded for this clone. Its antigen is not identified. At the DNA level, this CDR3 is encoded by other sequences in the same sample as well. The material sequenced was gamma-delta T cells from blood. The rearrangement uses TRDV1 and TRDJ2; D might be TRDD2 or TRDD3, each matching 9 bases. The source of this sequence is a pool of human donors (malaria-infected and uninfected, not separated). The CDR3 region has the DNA TGTGCTCTTGGGGTGCCTTCCTACTCAATCCGAGTACTGGGGGACTCAGCTTTGACAGCACAACTCTTCTTT. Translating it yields CALGVPSYSIRVLGDSALTAQLFF.